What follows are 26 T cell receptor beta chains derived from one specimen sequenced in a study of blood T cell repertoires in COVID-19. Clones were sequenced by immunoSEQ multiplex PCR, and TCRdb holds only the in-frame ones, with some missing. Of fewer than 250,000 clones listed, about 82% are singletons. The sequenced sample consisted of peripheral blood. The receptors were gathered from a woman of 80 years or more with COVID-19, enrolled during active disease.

The CDR3 DNA reads as TGTGCCAGCAGGGCTAGCGGGGGGGCCCACACCGGGGAGCTGTTTTTT. Translating it yields CASRASGGAHTGELFF. The chain recombines TRBV28 with TRBJ2-2, with TRBD2 matching over 12 bases. The CDR3 is 16 residues long. Trimming took 6 bases from V and 3 from J; bases not matched to a gene: 5. Germline values: CDR1 MDHEN, CDR2 SYDVKM.

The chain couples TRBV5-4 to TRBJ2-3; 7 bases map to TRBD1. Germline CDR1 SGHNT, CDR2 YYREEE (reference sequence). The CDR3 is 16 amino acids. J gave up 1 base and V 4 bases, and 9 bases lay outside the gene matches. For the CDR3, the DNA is TGTGCCAGCAGCCACCCCGGGCAGGGGGGCACAGATACGCAGTATTTT. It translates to CASSHPGQGGTDTQYF.

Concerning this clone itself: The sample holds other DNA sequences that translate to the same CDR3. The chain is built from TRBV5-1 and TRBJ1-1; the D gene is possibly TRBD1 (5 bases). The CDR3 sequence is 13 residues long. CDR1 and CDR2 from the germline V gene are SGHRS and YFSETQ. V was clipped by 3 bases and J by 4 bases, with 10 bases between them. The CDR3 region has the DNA TGCGCCAGCAGCTCCGGCGGGGGCACTGAAGCTTTCTTT. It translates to CASSSGGGTEAFF.

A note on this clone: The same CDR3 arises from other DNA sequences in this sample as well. Here the CDR3 DNA reads TGTGCCAGTAGTACAGGGGGCGGTCAGCCCCAGCATTTT. As protein: CASSTGGGQPQHF. V and J are TRBV19 and TRBJ1-5; TRBD1 matches 8 bases. V lost 4 bases to trimming and J lost 6 bases; unmatched junction nucleotides: 2. Looked up from germline, CDR1 is LNHDA and CDR2 is SQIVND (reference sequence). CDR3 length: 13 residues.

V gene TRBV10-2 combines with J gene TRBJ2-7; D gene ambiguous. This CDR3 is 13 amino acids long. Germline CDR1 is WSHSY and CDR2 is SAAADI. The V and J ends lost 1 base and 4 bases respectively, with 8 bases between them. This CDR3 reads CASSELGLYEQYV. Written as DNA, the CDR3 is TGCGCCAGCAGTGAGTTGGGCCTGTACGAGCAGTACGTC.

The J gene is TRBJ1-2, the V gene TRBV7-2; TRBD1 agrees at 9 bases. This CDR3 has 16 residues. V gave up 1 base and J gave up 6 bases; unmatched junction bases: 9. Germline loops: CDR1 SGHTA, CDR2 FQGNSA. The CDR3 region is CASSLEGAYRGHGYTF. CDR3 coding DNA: TGTGCCAGCAGCTTAGAGGGGGCGTACAGGGGGCATGGCTACACCTTC.

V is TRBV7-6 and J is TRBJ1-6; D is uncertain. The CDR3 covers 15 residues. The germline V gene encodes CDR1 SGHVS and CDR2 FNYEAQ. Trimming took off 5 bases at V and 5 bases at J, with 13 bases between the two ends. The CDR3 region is CASSSGAINNSPLHF. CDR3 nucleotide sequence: TGTGCCAGCAGCAGCGGAGCCATCAATAATTCACCCCTCCACTTT.

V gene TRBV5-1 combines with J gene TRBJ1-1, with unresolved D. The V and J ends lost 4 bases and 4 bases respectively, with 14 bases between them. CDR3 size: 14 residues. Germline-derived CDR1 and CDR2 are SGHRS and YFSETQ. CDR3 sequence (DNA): TGCGCCAGCAGCCCCGAACGGGGTTCCACTGAAGCTTTCTTT. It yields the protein CASSPERGSTEAFF.

The CDR3 sequence is CASSQVFGQETQYF. The CDR3 DNA reads TGCGCCAGCAGCCAAGTTTTCGGGCAAGAGACCCAGTACTTC. The chain carries TRBV4-3 and TRBJ2-5; D is unclear. The CDR3 is 14 amino acids. The germline V gene has CDR1 LGHNA and CDR2 YSLEER. V lost 1 base and J lost 2, with 8 bases in between.

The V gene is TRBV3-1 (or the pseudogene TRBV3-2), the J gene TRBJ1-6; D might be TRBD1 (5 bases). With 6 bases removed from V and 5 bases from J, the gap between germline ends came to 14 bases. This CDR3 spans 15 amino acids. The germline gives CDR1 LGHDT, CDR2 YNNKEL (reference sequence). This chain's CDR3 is CASRPGGSNNSPLHF. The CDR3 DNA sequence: TGTGCCAGCAGACCGGGGGGTTCAAATAATTCACCCCTCCACTTT.

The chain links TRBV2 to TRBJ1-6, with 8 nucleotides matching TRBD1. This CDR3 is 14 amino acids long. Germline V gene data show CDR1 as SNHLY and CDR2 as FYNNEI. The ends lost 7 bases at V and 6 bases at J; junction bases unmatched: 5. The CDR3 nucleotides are TGTGCCAGCAAGATAGACAGGGGTAATTCACCCCTCCACTTT. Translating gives CASKIDRGNSPLHF. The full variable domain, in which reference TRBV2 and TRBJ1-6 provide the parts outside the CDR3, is EPEVTQTPSHQVTQMGQEVILRCVPISNHLYFYWYRQILGQKVEFLVSFYNNEISEKSEIFDDQFSVERPDGSNFTLKIRSTKLEDSAMYFCASKIDRGNSPLHFGNGTRLTVT.

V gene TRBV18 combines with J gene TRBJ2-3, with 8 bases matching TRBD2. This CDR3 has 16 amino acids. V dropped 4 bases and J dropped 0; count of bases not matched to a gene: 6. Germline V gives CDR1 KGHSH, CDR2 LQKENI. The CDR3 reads CASSQQAGASTDTQYF. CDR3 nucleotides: TGTGCCAGCTCACAACAAGCGGGGGCCAGCACAGATACGCAGTATTTT.

CDR3 region: CASSFRGTDTQYF. DNA for the CDR3: TGTGCCAGCAGTTTCAGGGGCACAGATACGCAGTATTTT. The V call is TRBV12-3 or TRBV12-4, the J call TRBJ2-3, with D possibly being TRBD1 (5 bases). V was pared by 3 bases and J by 1 base, with 5 bases between. CDR3 length equals 13 residues.

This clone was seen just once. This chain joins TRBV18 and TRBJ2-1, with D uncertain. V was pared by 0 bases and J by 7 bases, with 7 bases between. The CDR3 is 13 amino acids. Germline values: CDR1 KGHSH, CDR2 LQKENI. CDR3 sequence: CASSPPVRNEQFF. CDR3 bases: TGTGCCAGCTCACCACCAGTCAGAAATGAGCAGTTCTTC.

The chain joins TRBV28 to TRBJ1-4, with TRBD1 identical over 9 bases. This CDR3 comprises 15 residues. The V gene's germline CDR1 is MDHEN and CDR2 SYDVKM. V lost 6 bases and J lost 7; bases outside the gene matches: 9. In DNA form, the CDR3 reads TGTGCCAGCAGGGAGCCGGGACAGGGAGTTGAAAAACTGTTTTTT. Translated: CASREPGQGVEKLFF.

As DNA, the CDR3 is TGTGCCAGCAGCCTGACTTGGCTACCCAACCACGAGCAGTACTTC. It encodes CASSLTWLPNHEQYF. The J gene is TRBJ2-7, the V gene TRBV7-2; the D is unclear. The CDR3 totals 15 residues. The V end lost 5 bases, the J end lost 5 bases, and 19 bases lay between the germline ends. The germline V gene encodes CDR1 SGHTA and CDR2 FQGNSA.

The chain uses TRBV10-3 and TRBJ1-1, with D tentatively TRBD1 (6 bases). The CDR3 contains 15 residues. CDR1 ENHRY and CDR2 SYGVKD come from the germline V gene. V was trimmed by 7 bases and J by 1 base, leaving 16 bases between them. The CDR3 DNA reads TGTGCCATCACTCCTTCTGACAGGCCGAACACTGAAGCTTTCTTT. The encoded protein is CAITPSDRPNTEAFF.

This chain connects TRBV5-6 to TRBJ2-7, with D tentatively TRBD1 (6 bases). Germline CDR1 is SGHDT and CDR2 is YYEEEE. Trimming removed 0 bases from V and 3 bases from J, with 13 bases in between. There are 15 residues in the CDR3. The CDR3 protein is CASSLVGTSNYEQYV. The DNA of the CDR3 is TGTGCCAGCAGCTTGGTAGGGACATCCAACTACGAGCAGTACGTC.

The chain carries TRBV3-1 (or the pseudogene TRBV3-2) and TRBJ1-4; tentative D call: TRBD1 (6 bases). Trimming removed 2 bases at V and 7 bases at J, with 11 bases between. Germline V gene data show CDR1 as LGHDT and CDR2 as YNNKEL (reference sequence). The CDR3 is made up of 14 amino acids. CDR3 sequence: CASSQRTASEKLFF. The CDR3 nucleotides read TGTGCCAGCAGCCAACGGACAGCGAGTGAAAAACTGTTTTTT.

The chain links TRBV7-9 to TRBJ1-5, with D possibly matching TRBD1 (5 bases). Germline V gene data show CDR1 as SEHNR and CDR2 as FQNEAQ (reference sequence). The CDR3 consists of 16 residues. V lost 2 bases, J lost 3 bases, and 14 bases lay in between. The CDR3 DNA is TGTGCCAGCAGCTTATTCGGCGCAGGGTTCAATCAGCCCCAGCATTTT. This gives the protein CASSLFGAGFNQPQHF.

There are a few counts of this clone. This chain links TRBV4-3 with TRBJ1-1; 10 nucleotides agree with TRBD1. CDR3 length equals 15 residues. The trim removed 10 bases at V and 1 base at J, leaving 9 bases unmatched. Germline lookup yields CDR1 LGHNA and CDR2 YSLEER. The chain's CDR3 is CATPRDRGTNTEAFF. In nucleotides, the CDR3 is TGCGCCACCCCCCGGGACAGGGGAACGAACACTGAAGCTTTCTTT.

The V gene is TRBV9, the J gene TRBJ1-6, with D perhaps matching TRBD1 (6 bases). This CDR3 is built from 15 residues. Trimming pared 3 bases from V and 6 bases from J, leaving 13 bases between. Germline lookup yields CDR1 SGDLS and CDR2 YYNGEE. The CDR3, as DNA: TGTGCCAGCAGCGAAAGCAGGGGATTTAATTCACCCCTCCACTTT. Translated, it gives CASSESRGFNSPLHF.

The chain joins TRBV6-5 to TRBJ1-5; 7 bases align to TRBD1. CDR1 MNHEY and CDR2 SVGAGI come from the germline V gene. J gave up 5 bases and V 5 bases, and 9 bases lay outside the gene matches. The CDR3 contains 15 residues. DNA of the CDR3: TGTGCCAGCAGTCGACAGGGAACGGGGGATCAGCCCCAGCATTTT. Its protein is CASSRQGTGDQPQHF.

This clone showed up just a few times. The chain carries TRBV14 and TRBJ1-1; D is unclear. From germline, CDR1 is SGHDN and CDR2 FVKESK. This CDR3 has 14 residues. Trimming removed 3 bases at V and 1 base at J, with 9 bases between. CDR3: CASSHLGGNTEAFF. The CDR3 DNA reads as TGTGCCAGCAGCCACCTCGGTGGGAACACTGAAGCTTTCTTT. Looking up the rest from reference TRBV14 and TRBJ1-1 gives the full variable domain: EAGVTQFPSHSVIEKGQTVTLRCDPISGHDNLYWYRRVMGKEIKFLLHFVKESKQDESGMPNNRFLAERTGGTYSTLKVQPAELEDSGVYFCASSHLGGNTEAFFGQGTRLTVV.

The CDR3 loop is CAWSIWGEHGYTF. CDR3 coding DNA: TGTGCCTGGAGTATCTGGGGCGAGCATGGCTACACCTTC. The rearrangement joins TRBV30 to TRBJ1-2; a weak D match, TRBD1 (5 bases). Trimming took off 2 bases at V and 6 bases at J, with 13 bases between the two ends. Looked up from germline, CDR1 is GTSNPN and CDR2 is SVGIG (reference sequence). This CDR3 is built from 13 residues.

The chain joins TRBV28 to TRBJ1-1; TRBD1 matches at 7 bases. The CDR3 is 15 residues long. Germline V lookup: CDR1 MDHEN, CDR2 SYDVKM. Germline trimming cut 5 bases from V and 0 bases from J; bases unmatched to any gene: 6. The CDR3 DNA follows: TGTGCCAGCAGTCCGCCGACAGGGTTGAACACTGAAGCTTTCTTT. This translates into CASSPPTGLNTEAFF.